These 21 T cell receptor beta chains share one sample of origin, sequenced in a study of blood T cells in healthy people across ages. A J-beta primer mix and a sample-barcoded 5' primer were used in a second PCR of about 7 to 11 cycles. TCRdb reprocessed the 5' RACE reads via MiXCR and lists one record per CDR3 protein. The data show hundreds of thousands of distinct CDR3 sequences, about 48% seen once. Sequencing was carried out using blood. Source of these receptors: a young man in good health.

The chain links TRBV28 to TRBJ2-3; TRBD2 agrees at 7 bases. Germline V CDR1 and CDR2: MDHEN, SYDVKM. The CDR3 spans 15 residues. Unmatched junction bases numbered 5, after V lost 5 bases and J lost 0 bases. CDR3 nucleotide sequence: TGTGCCAGCAGTGGCGCGGGGGACAGCACAGATACGCAGTATTTT. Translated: CASSGAGDSTDTQYF.

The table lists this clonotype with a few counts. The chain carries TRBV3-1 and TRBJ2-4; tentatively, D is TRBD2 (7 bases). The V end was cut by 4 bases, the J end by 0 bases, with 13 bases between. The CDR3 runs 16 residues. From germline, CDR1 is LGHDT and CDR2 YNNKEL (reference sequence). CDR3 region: CASSREGGLAKNIQYF. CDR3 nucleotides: TGTGCCAGCAGCCGGGAGGGGGGACTAGCCAAAAACATTCAGTACTTC.

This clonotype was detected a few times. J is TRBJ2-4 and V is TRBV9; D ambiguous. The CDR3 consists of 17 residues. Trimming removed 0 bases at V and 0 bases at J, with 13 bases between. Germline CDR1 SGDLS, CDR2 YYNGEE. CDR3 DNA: TGTGCCAGCAGCGTAGCTGAGACCCCCGGAGCCAAAAACATTCAGTACTTC. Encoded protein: CASSVAETPGAKNIQYF.

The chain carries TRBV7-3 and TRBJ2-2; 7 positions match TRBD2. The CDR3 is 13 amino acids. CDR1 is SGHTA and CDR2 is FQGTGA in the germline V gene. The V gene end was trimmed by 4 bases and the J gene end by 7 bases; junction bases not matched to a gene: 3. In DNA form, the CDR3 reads TGTGCCAGCAGCTACCCGGGGGGCGGGGAGCTGTTTTTT. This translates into CASSYPGGGELFF. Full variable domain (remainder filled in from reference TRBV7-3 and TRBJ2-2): GAGVSQTPSNKVTEKGKYVELRCDPISGHTALYWYRQSLGQGPEFLIYFQGTGAADDSGLPNDRFFAVRPEGSVSTLKIQRTERGDSAVYLCASSYPGGGELFFGEGSRLTVL.

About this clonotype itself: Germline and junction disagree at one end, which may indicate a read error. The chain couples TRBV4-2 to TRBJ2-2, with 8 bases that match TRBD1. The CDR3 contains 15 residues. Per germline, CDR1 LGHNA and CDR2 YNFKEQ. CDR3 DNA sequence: TGTGCCAGTAGCCGAGGACAGGGAGTCACCGGGGAGCTGTTTTTT. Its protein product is CASSRGQGVTGELFF.

The CDR3 nucleotides are TGTGCCAGCAGCTTACAGGCTAACTACGAGCAGTACTTC. Translating it yields CASSLQANYEQYF. The genes are TRBV7-2 and TRBJ2-5; no firm D call. The DNA end favors TRBJ2-7, so the J call may be wrong. This CDR3 region has 13 residues. Germline V CDR1 and CDR2: SGHTA, FQGNSA.

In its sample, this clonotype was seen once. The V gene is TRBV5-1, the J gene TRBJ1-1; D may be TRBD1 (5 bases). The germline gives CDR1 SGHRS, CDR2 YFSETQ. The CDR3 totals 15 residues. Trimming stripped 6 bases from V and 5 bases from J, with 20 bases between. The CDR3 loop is CASNRDPVVWTEAFF. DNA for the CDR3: TGCGCCAGCAACCGGGACCCGGTCGTTTGGACTGAAGCTTTCTTT.

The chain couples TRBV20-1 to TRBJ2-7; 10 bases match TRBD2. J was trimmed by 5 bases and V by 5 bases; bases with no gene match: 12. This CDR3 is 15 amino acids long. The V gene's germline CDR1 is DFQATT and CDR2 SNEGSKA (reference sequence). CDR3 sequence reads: CSAAPNSGGANEQYF. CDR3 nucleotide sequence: TGCAGTGCTGCCCCCAACAGCGGGGGGGCTAACGAGCAGTACTTC.

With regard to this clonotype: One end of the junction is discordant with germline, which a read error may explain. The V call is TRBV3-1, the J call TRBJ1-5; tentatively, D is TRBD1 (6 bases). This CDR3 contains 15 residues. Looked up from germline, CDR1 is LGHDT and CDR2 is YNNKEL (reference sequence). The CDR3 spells CASSPFATIGQPRHF. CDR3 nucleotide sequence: TGTGCCAGCAGCCCCTTCGCTACCATCGGACAGCCCCGGCATTTT.

Here the CDR3 reads CASSQFTSLQDEQYF. The DNA for the CDR3 is TGTGCCAGCAGCCAATTTACTAGCCTCCAGGACGAGCAGTACTTC. This chain uses TRBV3-1 with TRBJ2-4; TRBD2 is a possible D gene (6 bases). The DNA end lines up better with TRBJ2-7; the J call may be wrong. Germline V CDR1 and CDR2: LGHDT, YNNKEL (reference sequence). The CDR3 contains 15 residues.

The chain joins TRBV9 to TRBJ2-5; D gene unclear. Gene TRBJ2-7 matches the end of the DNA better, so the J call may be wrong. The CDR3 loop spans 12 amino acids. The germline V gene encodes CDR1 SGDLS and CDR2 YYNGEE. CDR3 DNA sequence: TGTGCCAGCAGCGACAGAAACTACGAGCAGTACTTC. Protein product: CASSDRNYEQYF.

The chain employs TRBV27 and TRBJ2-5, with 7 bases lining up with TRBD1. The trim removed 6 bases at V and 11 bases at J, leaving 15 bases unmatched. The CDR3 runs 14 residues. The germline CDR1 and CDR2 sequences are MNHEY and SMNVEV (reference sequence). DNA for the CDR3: TGTGCCAGCAGCTCCTGGGACAGTGGGATTGAGCAGTACTTC. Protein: CASSSWDSGIEQYF.

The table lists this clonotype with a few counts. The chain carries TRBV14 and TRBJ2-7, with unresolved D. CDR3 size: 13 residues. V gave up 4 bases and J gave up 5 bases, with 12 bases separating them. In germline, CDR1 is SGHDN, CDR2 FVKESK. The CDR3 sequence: CASSLSSGNEQYF. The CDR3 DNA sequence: TGTGCCAGCAGCCTTTCATCCGGAAACGAGCAGTACTTC.

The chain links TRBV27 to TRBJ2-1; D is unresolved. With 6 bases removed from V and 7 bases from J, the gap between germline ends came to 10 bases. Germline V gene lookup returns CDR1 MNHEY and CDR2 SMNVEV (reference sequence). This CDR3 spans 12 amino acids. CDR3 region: CASRLGWNEQFF. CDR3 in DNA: TGTGCCAGCAGGTTGGGTTGGAATGAGCAGTTCTTC.

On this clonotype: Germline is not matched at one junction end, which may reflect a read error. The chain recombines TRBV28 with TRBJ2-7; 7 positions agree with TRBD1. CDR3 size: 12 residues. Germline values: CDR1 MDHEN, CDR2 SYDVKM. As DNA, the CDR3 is TGTGCCAGCATTTTACAGGGGTACGAGCAGTACTTC. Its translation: CASILQGYEQYF.

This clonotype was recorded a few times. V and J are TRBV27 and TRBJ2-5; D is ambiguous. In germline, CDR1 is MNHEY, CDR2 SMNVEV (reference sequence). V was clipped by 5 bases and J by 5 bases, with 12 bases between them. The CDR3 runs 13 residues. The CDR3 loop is CASSPMGWETQYF. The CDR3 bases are TGTGCCAGCAGTCCGATGGGGTGGGAGACCCAGTACTTC.

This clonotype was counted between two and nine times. The CDR3 loop is CASSRRRAGGLDTQYF. CDR3 nucleotides: TGTGCCAGCAGTAGGCGTAGGGCAGGGGGCTTGGATACGCAGTATTTT. The chain recombines TRBV12-3 or TRBV12-4 with TRBJ2-3; 8 nucleotides line up with TRBD1. The trim removed 5 bases at V and 6 bases at J, leaving 13 bases unmatched. CDR3 size: 16 residues.

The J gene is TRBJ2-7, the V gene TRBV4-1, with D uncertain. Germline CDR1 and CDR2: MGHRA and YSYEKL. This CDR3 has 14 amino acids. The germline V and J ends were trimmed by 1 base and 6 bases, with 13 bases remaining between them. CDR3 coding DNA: TGCGCCAGCAGCCAAGGACCTTGGACCGGCGAGCAGTACTTC. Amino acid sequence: CASSQGPWTGEQYF.

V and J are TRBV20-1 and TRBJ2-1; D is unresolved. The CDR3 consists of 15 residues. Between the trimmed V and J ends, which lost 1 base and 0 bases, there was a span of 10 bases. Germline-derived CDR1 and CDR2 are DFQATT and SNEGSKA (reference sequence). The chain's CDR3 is CSARAGESSYNEQFF. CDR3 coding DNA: TGCAGTGCTAGAGCTGGCGAGAGCTCCTACAATGAGCAGTTCTTC.

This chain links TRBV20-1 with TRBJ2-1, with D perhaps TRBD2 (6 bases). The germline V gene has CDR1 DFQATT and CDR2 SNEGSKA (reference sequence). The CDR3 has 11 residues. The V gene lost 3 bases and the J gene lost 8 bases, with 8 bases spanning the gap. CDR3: CSASPGDEQFF. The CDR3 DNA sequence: TGCAGTGCTAGTCCGGGGGATGAGCAGTTCTTC.

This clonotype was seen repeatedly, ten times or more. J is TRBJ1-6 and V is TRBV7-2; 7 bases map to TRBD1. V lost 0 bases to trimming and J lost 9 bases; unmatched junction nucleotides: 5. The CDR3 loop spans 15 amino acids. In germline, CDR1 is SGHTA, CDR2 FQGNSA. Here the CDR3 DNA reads TGTGCCAGCAGCTTAGCGCAGGGGGGTGGTTCACCCCTCCACTTT. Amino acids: CASSLAQGGGSPLHF.